This TCR beta chain came from a study of cytomegalovirus exposure and HLA in healthy donors. The V gene's germline CDR1 is SGHTA and CDR2 FQGNSA. The CDR3 is 16 amino acids. The junction had 9 bases not matched to a gene; V was cut back by 5 bases and J by 7 bases. Every donor was a healthy person donating bone marrow. Vbeta (60) and Jbeta (13) primers were used in the PCR. Data came from immunoSEQ multiplex PCR; TCRdb stores just in-frame clones and leaves some out. The data contain about 140,000 clones, about three quarters of them singletons. V gene TRBV7-2 combines with J gene TRBJ2-1; the match to TRBD2 covers 12 bases. The receptor's source is a woman between 35 and 50 years old in good health and CMV-seronegative. The sequenced material came from PBMCs. CDR3 in amino acids: CASSVDLAGGTNEQFF. The CDR3 DNA follows: TGTGCCAGCAGCGTAGACCTAGCGGGGGGGACGAATGAGCAGTTCTTC.